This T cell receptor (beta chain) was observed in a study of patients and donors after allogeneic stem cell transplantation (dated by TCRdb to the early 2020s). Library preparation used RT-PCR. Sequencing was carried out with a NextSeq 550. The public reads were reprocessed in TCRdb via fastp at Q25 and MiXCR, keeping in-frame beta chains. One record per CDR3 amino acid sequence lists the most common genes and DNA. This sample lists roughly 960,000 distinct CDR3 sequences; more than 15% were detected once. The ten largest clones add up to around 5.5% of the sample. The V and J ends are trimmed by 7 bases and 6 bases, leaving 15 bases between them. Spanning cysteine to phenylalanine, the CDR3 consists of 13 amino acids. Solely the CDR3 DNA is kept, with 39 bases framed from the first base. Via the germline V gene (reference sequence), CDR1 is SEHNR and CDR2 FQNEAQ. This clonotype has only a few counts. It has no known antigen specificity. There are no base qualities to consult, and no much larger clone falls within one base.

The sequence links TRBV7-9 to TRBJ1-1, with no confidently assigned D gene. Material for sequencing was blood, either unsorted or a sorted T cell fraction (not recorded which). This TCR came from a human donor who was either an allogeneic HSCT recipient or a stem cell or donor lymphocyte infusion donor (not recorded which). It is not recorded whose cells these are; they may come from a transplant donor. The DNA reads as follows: TGTGCCAGCACCCCCTCAGCTAGGCCTGAAGCTTTCTTT. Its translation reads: CASTPSARPEAFF.